This entry describes one T cell receptor beta chain. The J segment lost 4 bases and the V segment lost 5 bases, leaving 9 bases of the junction unmatched. Germline CDR1 and CDR2: ENHRY and SYGVKD. This CDR3 comprises 18 residues. The data stem from a study of cytomegalovirus exposure and HLA in healthy donors. The method was immunoSEQ multiplex PCR; TCRdb's version includes in-frame clones alone and lacks a portion of them. The sample includes some 80,000 clones, 95% to 97% of them seen just once. J is TRBJ2-2 and V is TRBV10-3, with 14 bases matching TRBD2. The sequence was collected from a woman aged 18 to 35 in good health and CMV-seronegative. The sequencing input was PBMCs. CDR3: CAISSGTSGSPFTGELFF. CDR3 in DNA: TGTGCCATCAGTTCCGGGACTAGCGGGAGTCCATTCACCGGGGAGCTGTTTTTT.